The rows below give T cell receptor beta chains drawn from one sample of a study of cytomegalovirus exposure and HLA in healthy donors. Profiled with immunoSEQ multiplex PCR; TCRdb holds only in-frame clones, not every one. The sample table sets out 35,000 to 45,000 clones. The sample was PBMCs. These receptors came from a male donor in good health and CMV-seronegative. CDR3s include the opening cysteine and the closing phenylalanine or tryptophan. The order of the fields is CDR3 protein, V gene.

CDR3: CASSPKTGLEQYF
V: TRBV9

CDR3: CASSFSFSYEQYF
V: TRBV27

CDR3: CASSVASSHTEAFF
V: TRBV9

CDR3: CASSPRGRGSEKLFF
V: TRBV27

CDR3: CASSLQVNTEAFF
V: TRBV11-3

CDR3: CASSLEGRTSGNTIYF
V: TRBV5-1

CDR3: CASSQEQGVVETQYF
V: TRBV4-2

CDR3: CASSETSGGAETQYF
V: TRBV6-1

CDR3: CASSFRLAGSDEQFF
V: TRBV28

CDR3: CASSVPGGSNTGELFF
V: TRBV9

CDR3: CASSNRDRRDEQYF
V: TRBV6-1

CDR3: CASSLWANTEAFF
V: TRBV7-3

CDR3: CASSSRENTEAFF
V: TRBV11-2

CDR3: CASSTTGNTGELFF
V: TRBV5-1

CDR3: CASSSGGVGELFF
V: TRBV13

CDR3: CASSFAQGSEQYF
V: TRBV7-9

CDR3: CASSYSRGSNQPQHF
V: TRBV6-5

CDR3: CASSLLTGGSQETQYF
V: TRBV5-1

CDR3: CASSFRGASYEQYF
V: TRBV5-5

CDR3: CASSGEIYEQYF
V: TRBV2

CDR3: CASSPAGGKNQPQHF
V: TRBV4-2

CDR3: CASSEGGSYQPQHF
V: TRBV6-4

CDR3: CASSLGTSGGANTGELFF
V: TRBV4-2

CDR3: CASKQGASGYTF
V: TRBV10-2

CDR3: CASSLNHNTQYF
V: TRBV11-2

CDR3: CAISESGHPTGELFF
V: TRBV10-3

CDR3: CASSARDSEAFF
V: TRBV9

CDR3: CASSSPRATNEKLFF
V: TRBV28

CDR3: CASSLGPSGAIRKQFF
V: TRBV7-2

CDR3: CASSEGSSYNSPLHF
V: TRBV10-2

CDR3: CASSPGQGVTNEKLFF
V: TRBV4-2

CDR3: CATTGAYEQYF
V: TRBV6-5

CDR3: CAWSAFPGQPNTEAFF
V: TRBV30

CDR3: CASSGGPPGELFF
V: TRBV7-9